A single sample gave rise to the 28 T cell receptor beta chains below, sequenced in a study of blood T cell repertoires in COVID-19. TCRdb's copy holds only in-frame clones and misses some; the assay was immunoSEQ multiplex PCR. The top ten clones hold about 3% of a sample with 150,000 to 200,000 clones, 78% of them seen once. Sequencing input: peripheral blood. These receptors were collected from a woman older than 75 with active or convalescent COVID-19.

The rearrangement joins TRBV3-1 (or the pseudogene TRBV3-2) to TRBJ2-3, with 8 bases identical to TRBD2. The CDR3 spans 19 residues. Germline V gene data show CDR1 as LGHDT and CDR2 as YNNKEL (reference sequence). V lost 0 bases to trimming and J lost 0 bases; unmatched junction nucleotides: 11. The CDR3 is CASSQEIVAGGPSTDTQYF. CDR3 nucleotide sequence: TGTGCCAGCAGCCAAGAAATTGTGGCGGGGGGACCGAGCACAGATACGCAGTATTTT.

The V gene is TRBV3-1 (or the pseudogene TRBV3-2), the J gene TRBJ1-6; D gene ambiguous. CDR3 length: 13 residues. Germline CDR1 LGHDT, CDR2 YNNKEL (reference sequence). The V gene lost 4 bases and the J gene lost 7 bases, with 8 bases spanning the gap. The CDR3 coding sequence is TGTGCCAGCAGCCTTCCCGGGAATTCACCCCTCCACTTT. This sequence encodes CASSLPGNSPLHF.

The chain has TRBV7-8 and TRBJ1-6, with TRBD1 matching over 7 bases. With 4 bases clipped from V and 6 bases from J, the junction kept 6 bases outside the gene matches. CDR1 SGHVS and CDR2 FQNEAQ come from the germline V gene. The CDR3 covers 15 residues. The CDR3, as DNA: TGTGCCAGCAGCTCGAACAGGGGAGGTAATTCACCCCTCCACTTT. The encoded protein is CASSSNRGGNSPLHF. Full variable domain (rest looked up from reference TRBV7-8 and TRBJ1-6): GAGVSQSPRYKVAKRGQDVALRCDPISGHVSLFWYQQALGQGPEFLTYFQNEAQLDKSGLPSDRFFAERPEGSVSTLKIQRTQQEDSAVYLCASSSNRGGNSPLHFGNGTRLTVT.

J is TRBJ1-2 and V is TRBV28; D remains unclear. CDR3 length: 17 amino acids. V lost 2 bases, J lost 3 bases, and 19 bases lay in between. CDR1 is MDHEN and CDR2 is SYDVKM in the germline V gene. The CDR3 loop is CASSLPWDSGGYYGYTF. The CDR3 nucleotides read TGTGCCAGCAGTTTACCCTGGGATTCCGGAGGTTACTATGGCTACACCTTC.

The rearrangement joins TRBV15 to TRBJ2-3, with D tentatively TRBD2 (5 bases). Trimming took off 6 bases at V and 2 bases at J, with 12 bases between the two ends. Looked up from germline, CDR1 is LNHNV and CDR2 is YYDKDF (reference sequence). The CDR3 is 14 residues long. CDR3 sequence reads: CATRQRRYTDTQYF. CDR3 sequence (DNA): TGTGCCACCAGACAGCGGAGATACACAGATACGCAGTATTTT.

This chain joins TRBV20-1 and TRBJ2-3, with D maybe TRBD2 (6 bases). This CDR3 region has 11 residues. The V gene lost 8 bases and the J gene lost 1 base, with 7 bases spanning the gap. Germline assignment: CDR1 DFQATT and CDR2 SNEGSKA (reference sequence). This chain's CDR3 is CSSGGTDTQYF. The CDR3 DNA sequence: TGCAGTTCGGGGGGCACAGATACGCAGTATTTT.

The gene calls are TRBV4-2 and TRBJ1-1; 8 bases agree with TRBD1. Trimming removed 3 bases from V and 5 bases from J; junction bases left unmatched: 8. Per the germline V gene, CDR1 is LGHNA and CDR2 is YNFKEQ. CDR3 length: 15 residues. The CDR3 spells CASSHSGQGLTEAFF. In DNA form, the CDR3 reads TGTGCCAGCAGCCACTCCGGACAGGGTCTAACTGAAGCTTTCTTT.

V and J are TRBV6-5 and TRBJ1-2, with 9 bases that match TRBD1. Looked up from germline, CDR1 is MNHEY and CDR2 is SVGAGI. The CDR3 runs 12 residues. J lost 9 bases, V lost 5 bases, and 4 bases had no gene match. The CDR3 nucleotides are TGTGCCAGCAGTATCGGACAGGGGAGCTACACCTTC. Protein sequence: CASSIGQGSYTF.

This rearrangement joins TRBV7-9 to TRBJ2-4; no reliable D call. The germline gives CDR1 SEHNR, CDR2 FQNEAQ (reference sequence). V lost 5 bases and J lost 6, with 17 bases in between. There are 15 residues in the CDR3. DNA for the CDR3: TGTGCCAGCAGCCCGTCGACACAATCCGGAAACATTCAGTACTTC. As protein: CASSPSTQSGNIQYF. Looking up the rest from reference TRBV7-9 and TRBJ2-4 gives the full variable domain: DTGVSQNPRHKITKRGQNVTFRCDPISEHNRLYWYRQTLGQGPEFLTYFQNEAQLEKSRLLSDRFSAERPKGSFSTLEIQRTEQGDSAMYLCASSPSTQSGNIQYFGAGTRLSVL.

The CDR3 nucleotides are TGTGCCAGCACATACACCGGGGAGCTGTTTTTT. Residues: CASTYTGELFF. The chain joins TRBV12-3 or TRBV12-4 to TRBJ2-2; D gene uncertain. V shed 7 bases and J shed 3 bases, with 3 bases lying between them. This CDR3 is built from 11 residues.

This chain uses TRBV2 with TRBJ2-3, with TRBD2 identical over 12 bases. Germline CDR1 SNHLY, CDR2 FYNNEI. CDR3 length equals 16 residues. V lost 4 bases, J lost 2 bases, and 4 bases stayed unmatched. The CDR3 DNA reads TGTGCCAGCAGTGCTTGGACTAGCGGGGTCACAGATACGCAGTATTTT. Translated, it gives CASSAWTSGVTDTQYF. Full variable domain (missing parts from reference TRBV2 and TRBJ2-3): EPEVTQTPSHQVTQMGQEVILRCVPISNHLYFYWYRQILGQKVEFLVSFYNNEISEKSEIFDDQFSVERPDGSNFTLKIRSTKLEDSAMYFCASSAWTSGVTDTQYFGPGTRLTVL.

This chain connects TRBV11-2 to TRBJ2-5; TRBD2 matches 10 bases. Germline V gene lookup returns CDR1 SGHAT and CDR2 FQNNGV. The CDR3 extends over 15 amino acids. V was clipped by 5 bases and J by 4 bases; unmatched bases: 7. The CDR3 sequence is CASSLLLAGVETQYF. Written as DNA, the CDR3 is TGTGCCAGCAGCCTCCTCCTAGCGGGAGTAGAGACCCAGTACTTC.

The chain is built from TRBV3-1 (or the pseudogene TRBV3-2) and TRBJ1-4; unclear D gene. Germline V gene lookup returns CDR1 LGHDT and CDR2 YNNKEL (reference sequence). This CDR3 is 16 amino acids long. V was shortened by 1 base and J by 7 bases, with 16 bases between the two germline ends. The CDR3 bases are TGTGCCAGCAGCCAAGGAAGTGTTCAGAGGAGTGAAAAACTGTTTTTT. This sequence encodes CASSQGSVQRSEKLFF.

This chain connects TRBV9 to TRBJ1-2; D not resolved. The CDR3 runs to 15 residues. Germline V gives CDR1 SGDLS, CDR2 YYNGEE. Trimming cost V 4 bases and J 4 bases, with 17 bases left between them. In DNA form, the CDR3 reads TGTGCCAGCAGCCCCAGGCCCTTAACCTCCTATGGCTACACCTTC. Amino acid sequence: CASSPRPLTSYGYTF.

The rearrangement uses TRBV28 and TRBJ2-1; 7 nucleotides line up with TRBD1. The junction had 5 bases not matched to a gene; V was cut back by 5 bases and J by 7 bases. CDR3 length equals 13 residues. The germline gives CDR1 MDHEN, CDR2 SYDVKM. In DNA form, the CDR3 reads TGTGCCAGCAGTCCGGGACAGACAAATGAGCAGTTCTTC. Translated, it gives CASSPGQTNEQFF.

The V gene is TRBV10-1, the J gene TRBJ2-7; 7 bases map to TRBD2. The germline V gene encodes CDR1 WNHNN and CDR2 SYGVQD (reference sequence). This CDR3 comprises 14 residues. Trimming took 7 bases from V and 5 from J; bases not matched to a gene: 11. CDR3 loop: CASKLGRAGNEQYF. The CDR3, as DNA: TGCGCCAGCAAGCTCGGCAGAGCGGGGAACGAGCAGTACTTC.

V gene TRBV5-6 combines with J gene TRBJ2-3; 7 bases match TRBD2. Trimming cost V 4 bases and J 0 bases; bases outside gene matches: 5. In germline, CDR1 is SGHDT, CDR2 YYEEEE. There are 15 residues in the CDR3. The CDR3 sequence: CASSIGGRSTDTQYF. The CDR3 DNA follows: TGTGCCAGCAGCATCGGGGGGAGAAGCACAGATACGCAGTATTTT.

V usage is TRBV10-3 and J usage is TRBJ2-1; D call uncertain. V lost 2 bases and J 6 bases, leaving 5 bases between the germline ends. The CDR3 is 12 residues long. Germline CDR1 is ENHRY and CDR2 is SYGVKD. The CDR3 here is CAISEPSNEQFF. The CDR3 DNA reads TGTGCCATCAGTGAGCCGTCCAATGAGCAGTTCTTC.

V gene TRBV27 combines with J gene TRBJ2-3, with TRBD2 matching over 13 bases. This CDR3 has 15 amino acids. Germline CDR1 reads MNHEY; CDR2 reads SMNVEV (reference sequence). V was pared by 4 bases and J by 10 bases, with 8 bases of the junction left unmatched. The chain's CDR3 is CASSYTSGGAFPQYF. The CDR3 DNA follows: TGTGCCAGCAGTTACACTAGCGGGGGGGCCTTTCCGCAGTATTTT.

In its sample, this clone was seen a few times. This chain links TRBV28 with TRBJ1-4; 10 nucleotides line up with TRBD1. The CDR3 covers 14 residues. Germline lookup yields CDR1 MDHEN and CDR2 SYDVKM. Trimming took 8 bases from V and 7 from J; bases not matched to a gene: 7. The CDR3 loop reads CASGSGTGVEKLFF. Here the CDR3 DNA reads TGTGCCAGCGGGAGCGGGACAGGGGTTGAAAAACTGTTTTTT.

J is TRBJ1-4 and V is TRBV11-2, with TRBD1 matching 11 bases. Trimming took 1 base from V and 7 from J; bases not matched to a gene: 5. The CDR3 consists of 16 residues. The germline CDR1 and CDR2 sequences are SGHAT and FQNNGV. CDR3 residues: CASSLGTGGWGEKLFF. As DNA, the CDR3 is TGTGCCAGCAGCTTAGGGACAGGGGGCTGGGGTGAAAAACTGTTTTTT.

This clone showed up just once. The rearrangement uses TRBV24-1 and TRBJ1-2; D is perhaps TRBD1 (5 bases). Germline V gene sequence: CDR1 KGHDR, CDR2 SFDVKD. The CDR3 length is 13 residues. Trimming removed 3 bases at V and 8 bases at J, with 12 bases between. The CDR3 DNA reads TGTGCCACCAGTGATGCAAGCAGGGTAGGCTACACCTTC. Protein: CATSDASRVGYTF.

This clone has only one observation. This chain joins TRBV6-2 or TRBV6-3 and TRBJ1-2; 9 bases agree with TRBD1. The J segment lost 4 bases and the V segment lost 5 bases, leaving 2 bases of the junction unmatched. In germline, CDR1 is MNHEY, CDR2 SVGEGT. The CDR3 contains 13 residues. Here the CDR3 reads CASSPTGGYGYTF. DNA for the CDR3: TGTGCCAGCAGTCCGACAGGGGGCTATGGCTACACCTTC.

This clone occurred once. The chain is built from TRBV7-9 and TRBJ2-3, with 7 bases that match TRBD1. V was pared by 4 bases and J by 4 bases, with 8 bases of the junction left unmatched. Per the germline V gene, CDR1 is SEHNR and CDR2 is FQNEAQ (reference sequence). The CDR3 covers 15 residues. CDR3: CASSSTGLRPDTQYF. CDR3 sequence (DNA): TGTGCCAGCAGCTCGACAGGGTTGAGGCCAGATACGCAGTATTTT.

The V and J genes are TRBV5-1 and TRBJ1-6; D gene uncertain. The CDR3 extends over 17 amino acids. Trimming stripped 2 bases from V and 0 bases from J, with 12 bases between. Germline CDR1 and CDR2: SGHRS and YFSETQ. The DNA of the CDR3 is TGCGCCAGCAGCTTAGAGGGATCAAGCTCCTATAATTCACCCCTCCACTTT. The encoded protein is CASSLEGSSSYNSPLHF.

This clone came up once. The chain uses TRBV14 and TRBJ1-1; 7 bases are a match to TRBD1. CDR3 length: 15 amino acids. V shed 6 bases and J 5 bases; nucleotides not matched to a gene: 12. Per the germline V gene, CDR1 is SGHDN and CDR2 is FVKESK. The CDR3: CASSPTQTGRTEAFF. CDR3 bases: TGTGCCAGCAGTCCTACTCAGACAGGGCGGACTGAAGCTTTCTTT.

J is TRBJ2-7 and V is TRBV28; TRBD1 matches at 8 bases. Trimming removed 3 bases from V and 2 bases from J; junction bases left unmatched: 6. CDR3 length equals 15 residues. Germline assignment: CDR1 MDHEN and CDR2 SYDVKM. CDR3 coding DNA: TGTGCCAGCAGTTTCTCCCAGGGGGCTACCTACGAGCAGTACTTC. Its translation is CASSFSQGATYEQYF.

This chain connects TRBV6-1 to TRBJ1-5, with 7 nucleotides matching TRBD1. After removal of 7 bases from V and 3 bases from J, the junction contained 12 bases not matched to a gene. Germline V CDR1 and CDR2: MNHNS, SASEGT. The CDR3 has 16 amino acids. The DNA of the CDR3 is TGTGCCAGCATTGACGGACAGGTAGGATTCAATCAGCCCCAGCATTTT. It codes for CASIDGQVGFNQPQHF.